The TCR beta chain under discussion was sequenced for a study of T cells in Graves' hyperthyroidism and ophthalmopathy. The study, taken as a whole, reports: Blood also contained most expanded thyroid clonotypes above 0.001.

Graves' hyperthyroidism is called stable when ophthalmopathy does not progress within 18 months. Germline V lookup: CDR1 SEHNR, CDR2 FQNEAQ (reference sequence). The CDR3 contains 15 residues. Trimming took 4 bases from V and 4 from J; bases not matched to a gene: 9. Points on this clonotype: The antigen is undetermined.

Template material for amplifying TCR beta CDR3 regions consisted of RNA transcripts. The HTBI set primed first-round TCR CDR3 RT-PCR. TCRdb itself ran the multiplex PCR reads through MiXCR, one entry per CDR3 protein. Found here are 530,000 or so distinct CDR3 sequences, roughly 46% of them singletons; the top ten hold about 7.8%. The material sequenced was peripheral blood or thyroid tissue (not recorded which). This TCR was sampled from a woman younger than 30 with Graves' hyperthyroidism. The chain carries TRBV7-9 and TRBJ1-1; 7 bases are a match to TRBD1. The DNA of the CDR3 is TGTGCCAGCAGCTCCTCGACAGGGCTGGGCACTGAAGCTTTCTTT. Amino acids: CASSSSTGLGTEAFF.